The 25 T cell receptor beta chains in this list originate from one sample, sequenced in a study of T cell responses to AZD1222 COVID-19 vaccine (dated by TCRdb to the early 2020s). Interpreted using the paper, the time point label stands for: about 28 days (+/-7) after the second vaccine dose. Receptors were amplified or captured by the immunoSEQ multiplex PCR assay. Imported from immuneACCESS, the table was reduced by TCRdb to in-frame sequences with V and J called. These copies leave out some clones; in studies compared against another copy, an unresolved V gene accounts for under half, and the cause of the remainder is not known. The sample contains roughly 160,000 clones, roughly 87% of them found a single time. Together, the top ten hold 0.85% to 1.2% of the sample. The sample consisted of peripheral blood, taken 28 days after the second AZD1222 dose. These receptor sequences come from an adult who received the AZD1222 COVID-19 vaccine.

The chain recombines TRBV6-2 or TRBV6-3 with TRBJ2-3; D perhaps matches TRBD2 (6 bases). CDR1 MNHEY and CDR2 SVGEGT come from the germline V gene. CDR3 length: 14 amino acids. V lost 5 bases to trimming and J lost 5 bases, with 14 bases between them. The CDR3 nucleotides are TGTGCCAGCAGTGATAGCGGTAGACTAGATACGCAGTATTTT. Translated: CASSDSGRLDTQYF.

The chain joins TRBV4-1 to TRBJ1-2; D call uncertain. The CDR3 consists of 14 residues. Trimming stripped 4 bases from V and 2 bases from J, with 11 bases between. Germline assignment: CDR1 MGHRA and CDR2 YSYEKL. The CDR3 here is CASSPTVGNYGYTF. For the CDR3, the DNA is TGCGCCAGCAGCCCCACTGTCGGGAACTATGGCTACACCTTC.

This clone was detected only once. The chain couples TRBV5-1 to TRBJ2-2; D may be TRBD1 (6 bases). The germline V gene has CDR1 SGHRS and CDR2 YFSETQ. The CDR3 loop spans 14 amino acids. With 5 bases removed from V and 4 bases from J, the gap between germline ends came to 12 bases. The CDR3 region has the DNA TGCGCCAGCAGACCTACAGGGACCACCGGGGAGCTGTTTTTT. Protein sequence: CASRPTGTTGELFF.

This sequence joins TRBV19 and TRBJ1-5; the D gene is possibly TRBD1 (5 bases). Trimming removed 4 bases at V and 6 bases at J, with 13 bases between. This CDR3 is built from 14 residues. Germline CDR1 is LNHDA and CDR2 is SQIVND (reference sequence). The CDR3 loop is CASSRIPGGQPQHF. CDR3 nucleotides: TGTGCCAGTAGTAGGATTCCGGGGGGTCAGCCCCAGCATTTT.

The V gene is TRBV18, the J gene TRBJ1-3, with a possible D match to TRBD1 (5 bases). Germline CDR1 KGHSH, CDR2 LQKENI. V lost 1 base, J lost 0 bases, and 7 bases lay in between. The CDR3 spans 15 residues. Here the CDR3 reads CASSPRGGSGNTIYF. The CDR3 coding sequence is TGTGCCAGCTCACCACGGGGGGGCTCTGGAAACACCATATATTTT.

The rearrangement joins TRBV14 to TRBJ1-1; D unresolved. The V and J ends lost 1 base and 2 bases respectively, with 8 bases between them. This CDR3 contains 14 residues. Germline values: CDR1 SGHDN, CDR2 FVKESK. Written as DNA, the CDR3 is TGTGCCAGCAGCCAAGGAGGCAGAAACACTGAAGCTTTCTTT. This translates into CASSQGGRNTEAFF.

This sequence joins TRBV15 and TRBJ1-2, with a weak D call TRBD1 (5 bases). The V gene lost 6 bases and the J gene lost 5 bases, with 13 bases spanning the gap. The germline gives CDR1 LNHNV, CDR2 YYDKDF (reference sequence). This CDR3 has 13 amino acids. In DNA form, the CDR3 reads TGTGCCACCAGGGTGGGGGTTGGATATGGCTACACCTTC. Its translation: CATRVGVGYGYTF.

The rearrangement links TRBV6-1 to TRBJ1-5; D is ambiguous. The CDR3 sequence is 13 residues long. Trimming removed 3 bases at V and 4 bases at J, with 7 bases between. Looked up from germline, CDR1 is MNHNS and CDR2 is SASEGT. DNA for the CDR3: TGTGCCAGCAGTGATACCTGGAATCAGCCCCAGCATTTT. Translating it yields CASSDTWNQPQHF.

V and J are TRBV19 and TRBJ2-5; D unclear. CDR1 LNHDA and CDR2 SQIVND come from the germline V gene (reference sequence). The CDR3 has 12 residues. V was cut by 5 bases and J by 3 bases, with 7 bases left in between. The CDR3 DNA sequence: TGTGCCAGTAGTTTCAAAGAAGAGACCCAGTACTTC. Protein: CASSFKEETQYF.

This clone has more than one count but fewer than ten. CDR3 loop: CASSLYRINSPLHF. The CDR3 DNA follows: TGTGCCAGCAGCTTGTACAGGATTAATTCACCCCTCCACTTT. This chain links TRBV5-6 with TRBJ1-6, with a tentative D call TRBD1 (5 bases). Trimming took off 1 base at V and 6 bases at J, with 8 bases between the two ends. The germline V gene has CDR1 SGHDT and CDR2 YYEEEE. The CDR3 is made up of 14 amino acids.

The chain uses TRBV3-1 (or the pseudogene TRBV3-2) and TRBJ2-5; D remains unclear. This CDR3 region has 17 residues. Looked up from germline, CDR1 is LGHDT and CDR2 is YNNKEL (reference sequence). V was cut by 5 bases and J by 5 bases, with 24 bases left in between. CDR3 DNA sequence: TGTGCCAGCAGCGCGACCAAGGACCTAGGGCCGGCGGAGACCCAGTACTTC. This sequence encodes CASSATKDLGPAETQYF.

This chain links TRBV2 with TRBJ1-1; perhaps TRBD1 as D (6 bases). The CDR3 is 14 residues long. The V end lost 7 bases, the J end lost 5 bases, and 17 bases lay between the germline ends. Germline assignment: CDR1 SNHLY and CDR2 FYNNEI. The CDR3 protein is CASTQGTRGTEAFF. CDR3 nucleotides: TGTGCCAGCACACAAGGGACTAGGGGGACTGAAGCTTTCTTT.

The genes are TRBV27 and TRBJ1-2; D call uncertain. The length of the CDR3 is 14 residues. Germline V gives CDR1 MNHEY, CDR2 SMNVEV (reference sequence). V lost 7 bases and J lost 0, with 12 bases in between. The CDR3 sequence: CASTPTGANYGYTF. CDR3 nucleotide sequence: TGTGCCAGCACCCCAACCGGGGCTAACTATGGCTACACCTTC.

V is TRBV19 and J is TRBJ1-4, with D maybe TRBD1 (6 bases). Germline lookup yields CDR1 LNHDA and CDR2 SQIVND (reference sequence). The germline V and J ends were trimmed by 4 bases and 8 bases, with 17 bases remaining between them. The CDR3 is 15 amino acids. CDR3 region: CASSTDRTIREKLFF. CDR3 in DNA: TGTGCCAGTAGTACAGACAGGACCATAAGGGAAAAACTGTTTTTT.

As to this clone: Other DNA sequences within the sample encode an identical CDR3. The rearrangement links TRBV7-9 to TRBJ1-2; D perhaps matches TRBD1 (6 bases). Trimming removed 6 bases at V and 2 bases at J, with 10 bases between. The CDR3 length is 13 residues. Germline assignment: CDR1 SEHNR and CDR2 FQNEAQ (reference sequence). CDR3 DNA sequence: TGTGCCAGCAGTCGGACAGACAACTATGGCTACACCTTC. Translation gives CASSRTDNYGYTF.

The chain combines TRBV19 with TRBJ1-2; D remains ambiguous. The ends were cut back, 4 bases at V and 5 bases at J, with 8 bases in the middle. CDR1 and CDR2 (germline): LNHDA, SQIVND (reference sequence). This CDR3 spans 12 amino acids. The CDR3 nucleotides read TGTGCCAGTAGTAGCCGGAATTATGGCTACACCTTC. It codes for CASSSRNYGYTF.

The chain is built from TRBV30 and TRBJ2-3, with TRBD2 as a possible D gene (5 bases). V dropped 2 bases and J dropped 4 bases, with 16 bases sitting between them. CDR1 and CDR2 (germline): GTSNPN, SVGIG (reference sequence). The CDR3 length is 15 residues. The CDR3 DNA reads TGTGCCTGGAGTCCCTCCGGGTTGAGGGCAGATACGCAGTATTTT. Its protein product is CAWSPSGLRADTQYF.

This clone has just a few counts. This chain connects TRBV11-2 to TRBJ2-1, with D possibly being TRBD1 or TRBD2 (6 bases each). Trimming cost V 6 bases and J 4 bases, with 16 bases left between them. In germline, CDR1 is SGHAT, CDR2 FQNNGV. CDR3 length: 15 amino acids. CDR3 nucleotide sequence: TGTGCCAGCAGTGGAGGGGGGATAAGGTACAATGAGCAGTTCTTC. Amino acid sequence: CASSGGGIRYNEQFF.

The chain carries TRBV6-4 and TRBJ2-5, with D perhaps TRBD2 (6 bases). V was trimmed by 4 bases and J by 4 bases, leaving 10 bases between them. The CDR3 spans 13 residues. Per germline, CDR1 MRHNA and CDR2 SNTAGT. CDR3 loop: CASSVQGGETQYF. In nucleotides, the CDR3 is TGTGCCAGCAGTGTCCAGGGAGGAGAGACCCAGTACTTC.

Notes on this clone: The junction departs from germline at one end; a sequencing error may be responsible. This rearrangement joins TRBV11-2 to TRBJ2-5; 8 nucleotides align to TRBD2. From germline, CDR1 is SGHAT and CDR2 FQNNGV. This CDR3 is 13 amino acids long. The CDR3 protein is CASSLVSSGGFNF. The CDR3 DNA reads as TGTGCCAGCAGCTTAGTATCGAGCGGGGGTTTTAACTTC.

The chain has TRBV15 and TRBJ1-2; D is undetermined. V lost 5 bases to trimming and J lost 2 bases, with 9 bases between them. This CDR3 is built from 13 residues. The germline V gene has CDR1 LNHNV and CDR2 YYDKDF (reference sequence). The CDR3 spells CATSPNQNYGYTF. The CDR3 DNA sequence: TGTGCCACCAGCCCAAATCAAAACTATGGCTACACCTTC.

V is TRBV29-1 and J is TRBJ2-1; 9 nucleotides align to TRBD1. This CDR3 contains 14 residues. Per the germline V gene, CDR1 is SQVTM and CDR2 is ANQGSEA. V lost 5 bases and J lost 7; bases outside the gene matches: 9. This chain's CDR3 is CSVSDRDRDNEQFF. CDR3 nucleotide sequence: TGCAGCGTTTCCGACCGGGACAGGGATAATGAGCAGTTCTTC.

The rearrangement links TRBV5-1 to TRBJ2-2, with a possible D match to TRBD2 (5 bases). The CDR3 consists of 14 residues. Germline CDR1 reads SGHRS; CDR2 reads YFSETQ. V was trimmed by 5 bases and J by 6 bases, leaving 14 bases between them. The CDR3 DNA follows: TGCGCCAGCAGTGACTCCGGAGGTCCCGGGGAGCTGTTTTTT. This translates into CASSDSGGPGELFF.

The V and J genes are TRBV6-1 and TRBJ2-7; D remains ambiguous. This CDR3 contains 14 residues. V was cut by 1 base and J by 7 bases, with 14 bases left in between. Germline V gives CDR1 MNHNS, CDR2 SASEGT. The chain's CDR3 is CASSEVAFRREQYF. CDR3 DNA: TGTGCCAGCAGTGAAGTTGCTTTCCGTCGGGAGCAGTACTTC.

The chain has TRBV10-3 and TRBJ2-7; 10 bases are shared with TRBD2. The CDR3 contains 14 residues. Looked up from germline, CDR1 is ENHRY and CDR2 is SYGVKD. V was pared by 4 bases and J by 3 bases, with 3 bases of the junction left unmatched. The CDR3 loop reads CAISAGLANYEQYF. The CDR3 DNA reads as TGTGCCATCAGTGCGGGACTAGCGAACTACGAGCAGTACTTC.